This entry concerns a single TCR beta chain. Germline values: CDR1 KGHSH, CDR2 LQKENI. J lost 9 bases, V lost 2 bases, and 9 bases had no gene match. CDR3 size: 16 residues. This sample is part of a study of blood T cell repertoires in COVID-19. Study context: COVID-19 samples from acute and convalescent phases originated in the United States, Italy and Spain. PBMCs, B-cell-depleted T cells, or T cells were the source of the cDNA or gDNA that made up the material.

The repertoire was sequenced with immunoSEQ multiplex PCR; TCRdb's copy has only in-frame clones and lacks some. Of approximately 170,000 clones in the sample, around 82% were seen once. This clonotype was obtained from a man between 65 and 79 years old with active or convalescent COVID-19. The specimen was peripheral blood. V usage is TRBV18 and J usage is TRBJ2-1, with TRBD2 matching over 11 bases. CDR3 sequence: CASSPDKLAGVVEQFF. CDR3 DNA: TGTGCCAGCTCACCAGATAAACTAGCGGGAGTGGTTGAGCAGTTCTTC.